The sequence of this T cell receptor (beta chain) was determined in a study of blood T cell repertoires in COVID-19. Germline V gene sequence: CDR1 MNHEY, CDR2 SVGEGT. There are 16 residues in the CDR3. Assay used: immunoSEQ multiplex PCR; TCRdb lists only in-frame clones, some missing. The sample yields 150,000 to 200,000 clones, 76% seen once. This clone appeared once. This sequence joins TRBV6-2 or TRBV6-3 and TRBJ1-5, with D tentatively TRBD1 (5 bases). The specimen sequenced was PBMCs or T cells enriched from blood (not recorded which). The sequence was collected from a woman aged 50 to 60 with acute COVID-19. The CDR3 sequence is CATSGPGPQGPGSQHF. The CDR3 coding sequence is TGTGCTACCAGCGGCCCGGGCCCGCAGGGCCCAGGGTCCCAGCATTTT.